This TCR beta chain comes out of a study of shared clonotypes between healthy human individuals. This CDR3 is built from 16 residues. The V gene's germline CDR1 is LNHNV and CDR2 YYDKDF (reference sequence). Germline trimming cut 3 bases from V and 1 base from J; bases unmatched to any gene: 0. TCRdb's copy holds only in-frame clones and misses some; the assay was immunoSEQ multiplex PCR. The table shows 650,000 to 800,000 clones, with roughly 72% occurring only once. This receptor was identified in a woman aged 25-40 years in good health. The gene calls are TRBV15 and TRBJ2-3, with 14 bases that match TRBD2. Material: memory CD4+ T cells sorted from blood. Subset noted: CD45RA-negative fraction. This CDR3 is CATSRTSGRGTDTQYF. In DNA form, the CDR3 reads TGTGCCACCAGCAGGACTAGCGGGAGGGGCACAGATACGCAGTATTTT.